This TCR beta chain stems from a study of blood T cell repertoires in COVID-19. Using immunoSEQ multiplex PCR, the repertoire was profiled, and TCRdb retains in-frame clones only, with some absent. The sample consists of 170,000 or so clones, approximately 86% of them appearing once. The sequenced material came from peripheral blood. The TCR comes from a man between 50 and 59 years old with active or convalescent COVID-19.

The CDR3 DNA reads as TGTGCCAGCAGTGAAAACGCCGGACAGGGAAAAGAGACCCAGTACTTC. Translating it yields CASSENAGQGKETQYF. V usage is TRBV2 and J usage is TRBJ2-5, with TRBD1 identical over 8 bases. V lost 2 bases, J lost 3 bases, and 8 bases stayed unmatched. Per the germline V gene, CDR1 is SNHLY and CDR2 is FYNNEI. This CDR3 contains 16 residues.